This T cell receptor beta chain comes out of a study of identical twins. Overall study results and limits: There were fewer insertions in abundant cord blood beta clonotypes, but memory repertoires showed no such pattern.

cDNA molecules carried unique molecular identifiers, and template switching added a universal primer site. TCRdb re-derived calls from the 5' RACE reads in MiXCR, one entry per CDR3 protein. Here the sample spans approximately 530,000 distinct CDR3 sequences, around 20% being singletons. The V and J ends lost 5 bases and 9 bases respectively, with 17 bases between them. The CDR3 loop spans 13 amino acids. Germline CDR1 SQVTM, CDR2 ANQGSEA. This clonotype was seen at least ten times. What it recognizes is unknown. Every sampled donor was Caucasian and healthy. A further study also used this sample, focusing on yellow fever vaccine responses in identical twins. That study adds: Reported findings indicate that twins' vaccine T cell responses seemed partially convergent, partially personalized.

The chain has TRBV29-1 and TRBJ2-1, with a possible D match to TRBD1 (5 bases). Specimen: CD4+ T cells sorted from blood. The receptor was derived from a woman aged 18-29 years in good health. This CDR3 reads CSVHLSWGGEQFF. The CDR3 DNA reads TGCAGCGTTCACCTTTCGTGGGGCGGTGAGCAGTTCTTC.